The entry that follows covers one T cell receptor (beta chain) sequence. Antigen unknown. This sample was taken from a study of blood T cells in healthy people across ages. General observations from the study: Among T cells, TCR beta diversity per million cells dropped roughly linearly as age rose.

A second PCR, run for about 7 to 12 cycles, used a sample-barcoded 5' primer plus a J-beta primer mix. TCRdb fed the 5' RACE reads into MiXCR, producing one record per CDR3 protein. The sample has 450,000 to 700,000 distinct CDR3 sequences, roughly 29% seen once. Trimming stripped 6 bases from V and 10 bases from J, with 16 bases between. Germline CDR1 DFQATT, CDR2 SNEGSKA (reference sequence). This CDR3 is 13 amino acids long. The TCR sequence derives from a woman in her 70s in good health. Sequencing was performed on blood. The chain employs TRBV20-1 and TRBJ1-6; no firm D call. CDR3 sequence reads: CSASLGRGSPLHF. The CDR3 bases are TGCAGTGCGTCCCTCGGGAGAGGATCACCCCTCCACTTT.